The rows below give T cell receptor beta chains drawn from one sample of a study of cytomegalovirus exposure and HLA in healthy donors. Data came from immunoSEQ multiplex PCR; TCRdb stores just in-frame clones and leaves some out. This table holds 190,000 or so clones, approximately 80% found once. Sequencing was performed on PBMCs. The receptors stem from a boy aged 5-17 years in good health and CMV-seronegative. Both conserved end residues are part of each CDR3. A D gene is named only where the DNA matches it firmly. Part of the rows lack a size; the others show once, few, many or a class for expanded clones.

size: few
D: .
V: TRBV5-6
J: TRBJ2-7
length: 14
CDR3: CASSLGRGNNEQYF
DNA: TGTGCCAGCAGCTTGGGACGGGGAAACAACGAGCAGTACTTC

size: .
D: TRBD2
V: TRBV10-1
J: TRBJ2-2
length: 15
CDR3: CASSGTSGDTGELFF
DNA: TGCGCCAGCAGTGGGACTAGCGGGGACACCGGGGAGCTGTTTTTT

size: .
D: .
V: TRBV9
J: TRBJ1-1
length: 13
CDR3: CASSHTEVTEAFF
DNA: TGTGCCAGCAGCCACACCGAGGTCACTGAAGCTTTCTTT

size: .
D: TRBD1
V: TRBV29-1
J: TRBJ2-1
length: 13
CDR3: CSVTRTGNNEQFF
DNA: TGCAGCGTGACCCGGACAGGCAACAATGAGCAGTTCTTC

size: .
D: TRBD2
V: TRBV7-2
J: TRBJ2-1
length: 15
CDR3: CASSLVAGGYNEQFF
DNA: TGTGCCAGCAGCTTGGTGGCGGGAGGCTACAATGAGCAGTTCTTC

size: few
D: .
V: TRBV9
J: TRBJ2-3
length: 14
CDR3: CASSVVGSATTQYF
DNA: TGTGCCAGCAGCGTAGTGGGTAGCGCCACGACTCAGTATTTT

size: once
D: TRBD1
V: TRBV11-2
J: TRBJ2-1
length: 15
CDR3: CASSPRTGESNEQFF
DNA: TGTGCCAGCAGCCCCCGGACAGGGGAGTCCAATGAGCAGTTCTTC

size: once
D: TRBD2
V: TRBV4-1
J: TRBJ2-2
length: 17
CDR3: CASSQDRDGGATGELFF
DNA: TGCGCCAGCAGCCAAGATCGAGACGGGGGGGCAACCGGGGAGCTGTTTTTT

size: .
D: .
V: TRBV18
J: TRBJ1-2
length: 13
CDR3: CASSPPAYYGYTF
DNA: TGTGCCAGCTCACCACCAGCCTACTATGGCTACACCTTC

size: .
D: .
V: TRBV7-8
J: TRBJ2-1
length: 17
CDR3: CASSSQPLGFSYNEQFF
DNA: TGTGCCAGCAGCTCCCAACCGCTCGGGTTTAGCTACAATGAGCAGTTCTTC

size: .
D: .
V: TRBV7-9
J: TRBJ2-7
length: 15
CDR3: CANSLVGAGPYEQYF
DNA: TGTGCCAACAGCTTAGTGGGGGCAGGGCCCTACGAGCAGTACTTC

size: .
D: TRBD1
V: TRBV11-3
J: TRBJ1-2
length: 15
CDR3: CASSARTGPSYGYTF
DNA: TGTGCCAGCAGCGCGAGGACAGGGCCATCCTATGGCTACACCTTC

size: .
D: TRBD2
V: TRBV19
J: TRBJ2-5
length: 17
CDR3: CASSIGREWGYQETQYF
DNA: TGTGCCAGTAGTATCGGGCGGGAGTGGGGGTACCAAGAGACCCAGTACTTC

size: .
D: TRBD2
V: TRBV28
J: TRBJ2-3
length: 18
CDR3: CASSTTHGRESATDTQYF
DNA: TGTGCCAGCAGCACGACGCATGGGCGGGAGAGTGCCACAGATACGCAGTATTTT

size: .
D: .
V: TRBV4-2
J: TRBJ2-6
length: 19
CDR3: CASSQDSIWEASGANVLTF
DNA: TGTGCCAGCAGCCAAGACAGTATCTGGGAGGCTTCTGGGGCCAACGTCCTGACTTTC

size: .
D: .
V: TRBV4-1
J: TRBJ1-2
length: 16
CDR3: CASSLEQAGAAYGYTF
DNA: TGCGCCAGCAGCCTAGAACAAGCGGGGGCGGCCTATGGCTACACCTTC

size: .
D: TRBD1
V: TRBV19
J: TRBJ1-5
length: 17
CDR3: CASSSPAGGNRNQPQHF
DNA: TGTGCCAGTAGTTCTCCGGCAGGGGGTAATCGCAATCAGCCCCAGCATTTT

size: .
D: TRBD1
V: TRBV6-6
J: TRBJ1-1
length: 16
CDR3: CASSYFPGTGNTEAFF
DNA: TGTGCCAGCAGTTACTTTCCCGGGACAGGGAACACTGAAGCTTTCTTT

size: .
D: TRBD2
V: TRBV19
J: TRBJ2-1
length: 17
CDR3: CASSIGLAGGPFNEQFF
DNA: TGTGCCAGTAGTATAGGACTAGCGGGGGGGCCTTTCAATGAGCAGTTCTTC

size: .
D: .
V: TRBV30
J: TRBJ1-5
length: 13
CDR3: CAWSVSGVQPQHF
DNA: TGTGCCTGGAGTGTGTCAGGGGTTCAGCCCCAGCATTTT

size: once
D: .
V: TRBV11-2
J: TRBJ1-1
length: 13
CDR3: CASSLAPDTEAFF
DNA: TGTGCCAGCAGCTTAGCTCCCGACACTGAAGCTTTCTTT

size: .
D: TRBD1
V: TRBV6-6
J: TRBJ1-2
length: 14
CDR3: CASSWGQSNYGYTF
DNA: TGTGCCAGCAGTTGGGGACAGAGCAACTATGGCTACACCTTC

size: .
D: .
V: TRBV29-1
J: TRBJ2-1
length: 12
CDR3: CSVEGRRNEQFF
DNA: TGCAGCGTTGAAGGGAGGAGGAATGAGCAGTTCTTC

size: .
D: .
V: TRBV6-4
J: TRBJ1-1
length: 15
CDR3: CASSDGTSPNTEAFF
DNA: TGTGCCAGCAGTGACGGGACAAGCCCGAACACTGAAGCTTTCTTT

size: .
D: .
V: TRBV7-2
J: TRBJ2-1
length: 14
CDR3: CASSFYRENNEQFF
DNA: TGTGCCAGCAGCTTCTATCGTGAAAACAATGAGCAGTTCTTC

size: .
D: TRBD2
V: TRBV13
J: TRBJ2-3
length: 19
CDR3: CASSLKGTSGRPGTDTQYF
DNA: TGTGCCAGCAGCTTAAAAGGGACTAGCGGGAGGCCCGGCACAGATACGCAGTATTTT

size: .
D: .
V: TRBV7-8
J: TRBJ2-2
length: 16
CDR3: CASSLFRQAEPGELFF
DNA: TGTGCCAGCAGCCTATTTAGGCAGGCTGAGCCCGGGGAGCTGTTTTTT

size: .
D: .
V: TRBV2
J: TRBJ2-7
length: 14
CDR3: CASSETQLGYEQYF
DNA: TGTGCCAGCAGTGAGACCCAACTGGGCTACGAGCAGTACTTC

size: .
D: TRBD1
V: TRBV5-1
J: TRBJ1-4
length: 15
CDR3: CASSLGARGHEKLFF
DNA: TGCGCCAGCAGCTTGGGGGCCAGGGGGCATGAAAAACTGTTTTTT

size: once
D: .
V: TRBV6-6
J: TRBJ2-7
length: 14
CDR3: CASSLGLLPYEQYF
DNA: TGTGCCAGCAGTTTGGGACTTTTACCCTACGAGCAGTACTTC

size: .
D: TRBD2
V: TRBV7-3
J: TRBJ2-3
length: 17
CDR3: CASSFRKPGLAGDTQYF
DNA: TGTGCCAGCAGCTTCAGAAAACCGGGACTAGCGGGAGATACGCAGTATTTT

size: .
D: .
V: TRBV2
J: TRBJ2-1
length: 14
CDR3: CASTLRQGWDEQFF
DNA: TGTGCCAGCACCCTGAGGCAGGGGTGGGATGAGCAGTTCTTC

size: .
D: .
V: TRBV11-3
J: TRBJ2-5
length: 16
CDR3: CASSSPALSGRETQYF
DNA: TGTGCCAGCAGCTCCCCCGCCCTAAGTGGGAGAGAGACCCAGTACTTC

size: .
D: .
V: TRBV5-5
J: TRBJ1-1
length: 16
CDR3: CASSHPPWYMNTEAFF
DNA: TGTGCCAGCAGCCACCCTCCATGGTACATGAACACTGAAGCTTTCTTT

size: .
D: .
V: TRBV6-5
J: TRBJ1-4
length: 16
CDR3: CASSFSVQGQGEKLFF
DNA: TGTGCCAGCAGTTTCTCGGTCCAGGGGCAGGGAGAAAAACTGTTTTTT

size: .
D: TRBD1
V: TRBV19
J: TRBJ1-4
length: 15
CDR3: CASSPWDRANEKLFF
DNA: TGTGCCAGTAGTCCCTGGGACAGGGCTAATGAAAAACTGTTTTTT

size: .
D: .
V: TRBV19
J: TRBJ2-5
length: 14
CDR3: CASRRTAIQETQYF
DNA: TGTGCCAGTAGAAGAACAGCCATCCAAGAGACCCAGTACTTC

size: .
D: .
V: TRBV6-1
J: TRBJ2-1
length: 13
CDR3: CASTPPGWNEQFF
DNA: TGTGCCAGCACCCCCCCCGGGTGGAATGAGCAGTTCTTC

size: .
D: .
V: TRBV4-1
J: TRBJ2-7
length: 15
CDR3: CASSQETRLSYEQYF
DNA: TGCGCCAGCAGCCAAGAAACTAGACTTTCCTACGAGCAGTACTTC

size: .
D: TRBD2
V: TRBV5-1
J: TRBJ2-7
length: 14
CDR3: CASSATGTTYEQYF
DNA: TGCGCCAGCAGCGCCACCGGGACTACCTACGAGCAGTACTTC

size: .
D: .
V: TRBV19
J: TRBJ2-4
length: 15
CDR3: CASSAQDWGKNIQYF
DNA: TGTGCCAGTAGTGCACAGGATTGGGGCAAAAACATTCAGTACTTC

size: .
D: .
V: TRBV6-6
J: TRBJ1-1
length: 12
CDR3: CASSYIQEKAFF
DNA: TGTGCCAGCAGTTACATACAGGAAAAAGCTTTCTTT

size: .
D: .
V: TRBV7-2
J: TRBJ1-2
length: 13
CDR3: CASSRGQNYGYTF
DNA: TGTGCCAGCAGCCGAGGACAGAACTATGGCTACACCTTC

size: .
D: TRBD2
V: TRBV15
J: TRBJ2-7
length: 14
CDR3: CATSYWSGGYEQYF
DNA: TGTGCCACCAGCTACTGGTCGGGGGGCTACGAGCAGTACTTC

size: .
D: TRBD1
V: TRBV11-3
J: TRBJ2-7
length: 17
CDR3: CASRPHTTGTGASEQYF
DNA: TGTGCCAGCAGACCTCATACGACCGGGACAGGGGCATCAGAGCAGTACTTC

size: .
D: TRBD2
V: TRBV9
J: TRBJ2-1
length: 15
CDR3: CASSVGSGGYNEQFF
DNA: TGTGCCAGCAGCGTAGGGAGCGGGGGTTACAATGAGCAGTTCTTC

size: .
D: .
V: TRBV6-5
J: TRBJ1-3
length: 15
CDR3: CASSYAGSSGNTIYF
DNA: TGTGCCAGCAGTTACGCGGGCTCCTCTGGAAACACCATATATTTT

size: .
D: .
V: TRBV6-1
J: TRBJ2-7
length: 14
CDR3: CASSAGRGSYEQYF
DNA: TGTGCCAGCAGTGCAGGTCGGGGGTCCTACGAGCAGTACTTC